The source of this T cell receptor (beta chain) is a study of T cell responses to AZD1222 COVID-19 vaccine (dated by TCRdb to the early 2020s). Regarding the complete study: A total of under 250 trial participants underwent TCR sequencing, of whom under 220 had received two doses of AZD1222 and about 26 had received two doses of the MenACWY control vaccine. Enrollment into the trials was organized by age into subgroups of 18-55, 56-69 and 70-plus years, and those subgroups contained approximately 150, 30 and 60 TCR-sequenced participants, respectively.

The time point label, read with the paper, signifies: about 28 days (+/-7) after the second vaccine dose. AZD1222 recipients given second doses at about 4 weeks or at about 12 weeks were pooled, since spike-specific TCR depth and breadth were not found to differ between the two schedules. Samples from vaccinated people were obtained from the UK trials COV001 and COV002, which included a single-blind randomized controlled phase 2/3 trial of AZD1222 (ChAdOx1 nCoV-19) in healthy adults. For TCRbeta chain sequencing, PBMC samples from trial participants were taken at day 0 and at day 28 after the second dose. A word on this clone: Its specific antigen is unknown. No much larger clone exists at a distance of one base, and base qualities are not known.

The CDR3 regions of human TCRbeta chains were subjected to immunosequencing. On the authors' methods: TCRs in the repertoires were compared against a reference library of SARS-CoV-2-specific TCRs that had been generated with the MIRA antigen-specificity platform. Breadth meant the fraction of unique TCRs that were SARS-CoV-2-associated, whereas depth meant the fraction of total T cells that were SARS-CoV-2-associated. Each spike-specific TCR was assigned to its reactive spike region and to a CD4 or CD8 class using the MIRA data. Log10-transformed breadth and depth values were compared by one-way ANOVA with Sidak's multiple comparisons tests. Drawn from immuneACCESS, this table holds only the in-frame rearrangements with V and J called that TCRdb kept. Clones are partly lost; checked studies trace under half to an unresolved V gene and leave the rest unexplained. D and trimming come from the DNA, and the V and J calls and clone size come from that table. Across this sample there are about 120,000 clones, with 93% seen only once. Around 5.1% of the sample belongs to the ten largest clones.

V gives up 0 bases and J gives up 6 bases, and the segment between their germline ends measures 15 bases. The CDR3 runs 16 amino acids, cysteine and phenylalanine included. Of all the DNA, just the CDR3 is kept, 48 bases in frame from base 1. The germline V gene (reference sequence) specifies LGHDT as CDR1 and YNNKEL as CDR2. The full study reports these points: The vaccine-associated CD4 TCRs covered the entire spike protein, and the dominant responses fell in regions 160-218 and 743-854. Conclusions about previously exposed vaccinees are limited, since just five or six AZD1222 recipients were seropositive for SARS-CoV-2 at baseline. Most participants were white British and females outnumbered males, and the authors suggested that clonal diversity may have been underestimated. In the small 56-69-year group, the increase in depth fell short of significance, most likely because of low power. After two AZD1222 doses, spike-specific TCR breadth and depth were significantly higher than at day 0 and than in MenACWY recipients. Epitopes outside the regions mutated in the B.1.351 and B.1.1.7 variants were reportedly recognized by nearly half of the unique spike-specific TCRs. Because no day 14 peak-response samples were available, repertoires were characterized only after the peak T cell response.

The chain employs TRBV3-1 (or the pseudogene TRBV3-2) and TRBJ1-5, with the D gene too uncertain to name. The receptor comes from an adult who received the AZD1222 COVID-19 vaccine. The material was peripheral blood, obtained 28 days after the second AZD1222 dose. The nucleotide sequence reads TGTGCCAGCAGCCAAGATCTGTCAGTCAACCCTCAGCCCCAGCATTTT. Its coded protein is CASSQDLSVNPQPQHF.